These T cell receptor beta chains were read from a single sample in a study of blood T cell repertoires in COVID-19. TCRdb's copy holds only in-frame clones and misses some; the assay was immunoSEQ multiplex PCR. The sample has 200,000 or so clones, 80% to 90% seen once. Sequenced: peripheral blood. The receptors were gathered from a man in his fifties or sixties with acute or convalescent COVID-19. The CDR3 runs from the conserved cysteine through the conserved F or W.

length	J	V	CDR3
16	TRBJ1-6	TRBV30	CAWSPAPTGPLAPLHF
15	TRBJ2-7	TRBV12-5	CASGLDSDTGGEQYF
14	TRBJ1-1	TRBV25-1	CASSDPRMSTEAFF
14	TRBJ2-7	TRBV5-1	CASSPGTGLYEQYF
12	TRBJ1-5	TRBV28	CASSLGGQPQHF
14	TRBJ1-1	TRBV5-1	CASSLGQTNTEAFF
15	TRBJ1-6	TRBV9	CASSVATGGGSPLHF
14	TRBJ2-7	TRBV27	CASSFRARDYEQYF
15	TRBJ1-6	TRBV6-1	CASSERSSYNSPLHF
14	TRBJ1-5	TRBV27	CASSPDRGQQPQHF
15	TRBJ1-5	TRBV5-6	CASSFGQGVVQPQHF
17	TRBJ2-1	TRBV4-1	CASSQMAGTGAYNEQFF
13	TRBJ1-3	TRBV20-1	CSASPGQGNTIYF
15	TRBJ2-7	TRBV6-6	CASSYYGTGGYEQYF
16	TRBJ2-5	TRBV5-4	CASRQLAGGQGETQYF
13	TRBJ2-7	TRBV11-2	CASSLALVYEQYF
16	TRBJ1-4	TRBV28	CASSSRRGVGNEKLFF
17	TRBJ2-1	TRBV4-1	CASSQETAGRAKNEQFF
15	TRBJ1-2	TRBV7-3	CASSADQGHPGGYTF
15	TRBJ2-2	TRBV15	CATSPGHVGGGELFF
15	TRBJ2-2	TRBV28	CASRTSSRNTGELFF
16	TRBJ1-6	TRBV3-1/TRBV3-2	CASSQVYTSGNSPLHF
15	TRBJ2-1	TRBV5-6	CASSLTSGVLMRQFF
15	TRBJ2-5	TRBV9	CASSVTAVGRETQYF
13	TRBJ2-5	TRBV12-3/TRBV12-4	CASRPTGSETQYF
15	TRBJ2-1	TRBV5-4	CASSPLPGSYNEQFF
14	TRBJ2-7	TRBV19	CASSHTVSSYEQYF
14	TRBJ1-2	TRBV6-5	CASSYSRTGNGYTF
14	TRBJ1-4	TRBV5-4	CASSRDRSNEKLFF
17	TRBJ1-5	TRBV24-1	CATSEGQGRTGNQPQHF
16	TRBJ2-1	TRBV3-1/TRBV3-2	CASSHGAGLAGYEQFF
13	TRBJ1-5	TRBV5-6	CASSGAGGKPQHF
13	TRBJ1-5	TRBV6-2/TRBV6-3	CASSTAEGQPQHF
12	TRBJ1-1	TRBV5-1	CASRGQNTEAFF
16	TRBJ1-1	TRBV19	CASLLLGTGGYTEAFF
17	TRBJ1-5	TRBV7-2	CASSSQGGAAGNQPQHF
14	TRBJ1-5	TRBV2	CASRDRGRGQPQHF
14	TRBJ1-2	TRBV9	CASSPGQGVNGYTF
15	TRBJ2-7	TRBV19	CASSTRHLGGYEQYF
14	TRBJ1-4	TRBV2	CASRDRLNNEKLFF
16	TRBJ1-5	TRBV6-1	CASSEKGQGSNQPQHF
15	TRBJ2-6	TRBV19	CASSDGSSGANVLTF
18	TRBJ2-7	TRBV28	CASRSRGPGAGDAYEQYF
15	TRBJ2-7	TRBV5-1	CASSRLNRDTYEQYF
15	TRBJ1-5	TRBV15	CATTPRDRSGEPQHF
16	TRBJ2-1	TRBV28	CASSLLQASANNEQFF
13	TRBJ2-1	TRBV29-1	CSDRDSTDNEQFF
14	TRBJ1-5	TRBV27	CASSLSGSNQPQHF
15	TRBJ2-7	TRBV5-1	CASSLIGQGSYEQYF
17	TRBJ1-6	TRBV28	CASSQAPGVGYNSPLHF
14	TRBJ2-1	TRBV10-3	CAIRGQGSTIEQFF
14	TRBJ2-1	TRBV7-7	CASSLSAGEGEQFF
18	TRBJ1-6	TRBV3-1/TRBV3-2	CASSPGTGFGSYNSPLHF